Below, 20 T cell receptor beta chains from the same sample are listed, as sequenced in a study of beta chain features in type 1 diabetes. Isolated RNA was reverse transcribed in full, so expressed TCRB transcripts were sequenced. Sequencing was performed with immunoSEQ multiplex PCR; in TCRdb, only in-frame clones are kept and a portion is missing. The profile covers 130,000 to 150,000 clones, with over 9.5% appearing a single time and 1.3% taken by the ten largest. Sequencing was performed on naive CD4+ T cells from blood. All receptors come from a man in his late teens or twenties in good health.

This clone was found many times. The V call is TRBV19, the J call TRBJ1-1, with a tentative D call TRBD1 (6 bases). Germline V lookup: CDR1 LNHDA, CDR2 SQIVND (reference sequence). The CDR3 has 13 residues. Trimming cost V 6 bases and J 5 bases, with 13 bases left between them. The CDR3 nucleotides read TGTGCCAGTAGACCTAGGGGGGGAACTGAAGCTTTCTTT. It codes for CASRPRGGTEAFF.

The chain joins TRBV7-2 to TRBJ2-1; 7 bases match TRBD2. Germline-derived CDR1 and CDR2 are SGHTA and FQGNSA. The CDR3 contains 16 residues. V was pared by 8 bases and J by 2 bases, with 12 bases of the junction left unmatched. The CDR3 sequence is CASAPSSGGAYNEQFF. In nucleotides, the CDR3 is TGTGCCAGCGCCCCAAGCTCTGGGGGGGCCTACAATGAGCAGTTCTTC.

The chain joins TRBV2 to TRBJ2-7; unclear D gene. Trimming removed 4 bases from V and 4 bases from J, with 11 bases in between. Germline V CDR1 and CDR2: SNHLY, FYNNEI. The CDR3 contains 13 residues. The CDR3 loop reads CASSVLMSYEQYF. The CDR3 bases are TGTGCCAGCAGTGTTCTCATGAGTTACGAGCAGTACTTC.

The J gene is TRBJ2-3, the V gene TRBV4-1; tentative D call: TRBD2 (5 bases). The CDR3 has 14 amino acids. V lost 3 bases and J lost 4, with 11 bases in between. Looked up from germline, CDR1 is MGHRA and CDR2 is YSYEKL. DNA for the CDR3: TGCGCCAGCAGCCAGGGGAGTGGCTCAGATACGCAGTATTTT. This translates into CASSQGSGSDTQYF.

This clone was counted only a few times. For the CDR3, the DNA is TGTGCCAGCAGCTTCGGACAGCAAGAGACCCAGTACTTC. Translated, it gives CASSFGQQETQYF. The chain is built from TRBV11-3 and TRBJ2-5; tentatively, D is TRBD1 (6 bases). The CDR3 extends over 13 amino acids. The V end lost 3 bases, the J end lost 2 bases, and 7 bases lay between the germline ends. Looked up from germline, CDR1 is SGHNT and CDR2 is YENEEA.

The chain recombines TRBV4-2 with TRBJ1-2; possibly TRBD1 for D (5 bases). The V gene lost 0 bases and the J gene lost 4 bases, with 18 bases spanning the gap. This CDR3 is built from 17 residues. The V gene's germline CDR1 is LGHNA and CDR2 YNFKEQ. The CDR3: CASSQDGGAGKIYGYTF. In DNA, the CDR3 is TGTGCCAGCAGCCAAGACGGAGGGGCAGGGAAGATCTATGGCTACACCTTC.

This chain's CDR3 is CASRGRGGNNEQFF. The CDR3 region has the DNA TGTGCCAGCAGGGGGAGGGGGGGGAACAATGAGCAGTTCTTC. The chain recombines TRBV28 with TRBJ2-1; D may be TRBD2 (7 bases). The CDR3 has 14 amino acids. Germline lookup yields CDR1 MDHEN and CDR2 SYDVKM. V shed 6 bases and J shed 5 bases, with 14 bases lying between them.

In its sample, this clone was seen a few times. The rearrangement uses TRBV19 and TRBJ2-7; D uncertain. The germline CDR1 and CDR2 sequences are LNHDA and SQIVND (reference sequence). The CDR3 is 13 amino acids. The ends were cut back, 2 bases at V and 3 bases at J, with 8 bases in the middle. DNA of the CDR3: TGTGCCAGTAGTATAAGCCTGATCTACGAGCAGTACTTC. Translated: CASSISLIYEQYF.

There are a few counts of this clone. This CDR3 is CAISMGQGTDTQYF. CDR3 nucleotide sequence: TGTGCCATCAGCATGGGACAGGGCACAGATACGCAGTATTTT. The genes are TRBV10-3 and TRBJ2-3; 8 bases match TRBD1. Trimming at V came to 6 bases and at J to 1 base, leaving 3 bases not matched to a gene. The CDR3 runs 14 residues. Germline loops: CDR1 ENHRY, CDR2 SYGVKD.

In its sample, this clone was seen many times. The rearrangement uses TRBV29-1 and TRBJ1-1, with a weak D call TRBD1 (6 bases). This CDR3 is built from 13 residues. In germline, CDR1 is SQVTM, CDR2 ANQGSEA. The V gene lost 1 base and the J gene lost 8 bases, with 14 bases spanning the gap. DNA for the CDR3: TGCAGCGTTGAAGTCGTACAGGGCTCCGAAGCTTTCTTT. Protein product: CSVEVVQGSEAFF. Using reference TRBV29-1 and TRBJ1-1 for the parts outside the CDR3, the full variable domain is SAVISQKPSRDICQRGTSLTIQCQVDSQVTMMFWYRQQPGQSLTLIATANQGSEATYESGFVIDKFPISRPNLTFSTLTVSNMSPEDSSIYLCSVEVVQGSEAFFGQGTRLTVV.

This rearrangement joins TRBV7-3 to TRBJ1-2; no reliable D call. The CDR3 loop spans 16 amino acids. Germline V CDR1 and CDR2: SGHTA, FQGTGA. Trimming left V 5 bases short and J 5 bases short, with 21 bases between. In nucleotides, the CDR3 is TGTGCCAGCAGCCCCCCTCAAGCAGAGGGCTGGTATGGCTACACCTTC. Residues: CASSPPQAEGWYGYTF.

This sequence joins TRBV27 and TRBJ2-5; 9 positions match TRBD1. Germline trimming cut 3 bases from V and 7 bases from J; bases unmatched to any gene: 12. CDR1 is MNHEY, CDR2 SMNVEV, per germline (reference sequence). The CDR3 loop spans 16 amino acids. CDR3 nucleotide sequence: TGTGCCAGCAGTTTCCTAGGACAGGGGAAGAAAGGGACCCAGTACTTC. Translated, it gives CASSFLGQGKKGTQYF.

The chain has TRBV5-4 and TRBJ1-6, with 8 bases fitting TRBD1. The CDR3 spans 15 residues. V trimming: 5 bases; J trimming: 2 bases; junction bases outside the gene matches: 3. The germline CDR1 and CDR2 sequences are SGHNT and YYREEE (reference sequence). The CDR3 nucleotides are TGTGCCAGCAGGGAACAGGGGGCCTATAATTCACCCCTCCACTTT. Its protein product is CASREQGAYNSPLHF.

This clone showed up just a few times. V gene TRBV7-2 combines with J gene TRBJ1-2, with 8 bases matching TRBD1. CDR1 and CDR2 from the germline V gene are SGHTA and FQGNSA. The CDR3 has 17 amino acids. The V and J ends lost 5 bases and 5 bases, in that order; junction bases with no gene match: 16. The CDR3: CASSPRPTGGGKYGYTF. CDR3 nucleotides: TGTGCCAGCAGCCCACGGCCCACAGGGGGGGGAAAATATGGCTACACCTTC.

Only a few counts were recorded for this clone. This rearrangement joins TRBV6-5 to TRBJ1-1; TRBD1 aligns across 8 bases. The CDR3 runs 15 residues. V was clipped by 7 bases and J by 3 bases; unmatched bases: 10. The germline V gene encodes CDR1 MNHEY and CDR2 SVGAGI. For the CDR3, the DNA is TGTGCCAGCAAAGCTACAGGGGGGGCGTACACTGAAGCTTTCTTT. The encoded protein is CASKATGGAYTEAFF.

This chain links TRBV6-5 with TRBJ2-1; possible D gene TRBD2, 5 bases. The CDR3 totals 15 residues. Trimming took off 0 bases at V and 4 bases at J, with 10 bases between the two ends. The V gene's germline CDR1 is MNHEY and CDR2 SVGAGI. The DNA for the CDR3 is TGTGCCAGCAGTTACTCGAGGGCGGTTTACAATGAGCAGTTCTTC. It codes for CASSYSRAVYNEQFF.

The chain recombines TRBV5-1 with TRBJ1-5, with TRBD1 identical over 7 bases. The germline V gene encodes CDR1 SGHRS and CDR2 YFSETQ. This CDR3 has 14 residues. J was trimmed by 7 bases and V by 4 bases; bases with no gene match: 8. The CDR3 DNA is TGCGCCAGCAGCATCCGACAGGGCGGGCAGCCCCAGCATTTT. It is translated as CASSIRQGGQPQHF.

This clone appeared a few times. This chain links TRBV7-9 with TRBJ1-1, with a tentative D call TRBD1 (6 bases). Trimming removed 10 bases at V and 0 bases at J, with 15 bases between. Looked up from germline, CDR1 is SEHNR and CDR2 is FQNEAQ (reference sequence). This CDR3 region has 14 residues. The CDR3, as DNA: TGTGCCAACTCCAAGGGGGTTATGAACACTGAAGCTTTCTTT. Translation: CANSKGVMNTEAFF. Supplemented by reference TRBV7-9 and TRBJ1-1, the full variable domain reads DTGVSQNPRHKITKRGQNVTFRCDPISEHNRLYWYRQTLGQGPEFLTYFQNEAQLEKSRLLSDRFSAERPKGSFSTLEIQRTEQGDSAMYLCANSKGVMNTEAFFGQGTRLTVV.

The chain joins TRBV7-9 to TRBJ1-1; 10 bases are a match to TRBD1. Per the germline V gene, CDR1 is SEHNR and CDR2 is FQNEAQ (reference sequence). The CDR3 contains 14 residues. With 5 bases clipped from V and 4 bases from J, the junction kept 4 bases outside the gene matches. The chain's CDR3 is CASSPWTGGTEAFF. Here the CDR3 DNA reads TGTGCCAGCAGCCCCTGGACAGGGGGCACTGAAGCTTTCTTT.

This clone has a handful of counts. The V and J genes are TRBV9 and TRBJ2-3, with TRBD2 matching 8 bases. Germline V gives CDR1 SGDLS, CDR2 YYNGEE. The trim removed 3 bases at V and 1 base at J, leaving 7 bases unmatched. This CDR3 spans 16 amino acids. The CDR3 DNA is TGTGCCAGCAGCGCAGGGATCGGGGGGGGCACAGATACGCAGTATTTT. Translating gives CASSAGIGGGTDTQYF.